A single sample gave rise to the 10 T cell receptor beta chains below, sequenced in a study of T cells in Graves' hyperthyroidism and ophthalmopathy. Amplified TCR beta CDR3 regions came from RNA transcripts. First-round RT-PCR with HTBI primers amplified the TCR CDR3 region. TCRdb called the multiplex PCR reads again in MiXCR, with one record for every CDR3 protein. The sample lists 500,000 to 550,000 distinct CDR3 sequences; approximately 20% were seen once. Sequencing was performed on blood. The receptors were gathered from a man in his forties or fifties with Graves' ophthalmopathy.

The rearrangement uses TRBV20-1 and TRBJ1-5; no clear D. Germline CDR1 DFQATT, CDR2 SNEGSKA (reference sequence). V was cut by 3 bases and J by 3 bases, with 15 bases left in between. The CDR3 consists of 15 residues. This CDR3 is CSARPGNNPNQPQHF. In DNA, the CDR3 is TGCAGTGCTAGGCCGGGCAACAATCCCAATCAGCCCCAGCATTTT.

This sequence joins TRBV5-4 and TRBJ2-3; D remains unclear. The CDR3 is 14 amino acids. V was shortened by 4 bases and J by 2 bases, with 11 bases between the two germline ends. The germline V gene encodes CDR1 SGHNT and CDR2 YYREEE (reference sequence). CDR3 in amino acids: CASSNRGLTDTQYF. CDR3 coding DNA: TGTGCCAGCAGCAACCGTGGGCTCACAGATACGCAGTATTTT. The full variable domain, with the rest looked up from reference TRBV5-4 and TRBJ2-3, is ETGVTQSPTHLIKTRGQQVTLRCSSQSGHNTVSWYQQALGQGPQFIFQYYREEENGRGNFPPRFSGLQFPNYSSELNVNALELDDSALYLCASSNRGLTDTQYFGPGTRLTVL.

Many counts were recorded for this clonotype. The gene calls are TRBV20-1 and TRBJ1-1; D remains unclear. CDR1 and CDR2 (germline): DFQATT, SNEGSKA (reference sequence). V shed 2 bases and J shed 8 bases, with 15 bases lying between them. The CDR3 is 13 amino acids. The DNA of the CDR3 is TGCAGTGCTAGAAAACCCGACCGGGAAGAAGCTTTCTTT. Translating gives CSARKPDREEAFF.

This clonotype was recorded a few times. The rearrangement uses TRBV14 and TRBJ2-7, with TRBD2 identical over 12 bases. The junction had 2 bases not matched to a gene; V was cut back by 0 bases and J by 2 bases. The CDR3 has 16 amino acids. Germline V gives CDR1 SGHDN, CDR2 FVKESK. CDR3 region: CASSQDRTSGTYEQYF. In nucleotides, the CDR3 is TGTGCCAGCAGCCAAGATCGGACTAGCGGGACCTACGAGCAGTACTTC. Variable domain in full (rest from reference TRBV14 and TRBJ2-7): EAGVTQFPSHSVIEKGQTVTLRCDPISGHDNLYWYRRVMGKEIKFLLHFVKESKQDESGMPNNRFLAERTGGTYSTLKVQPAELEDSGVYFCASSQDRTSGTYEQYFGPGTRLTVT.

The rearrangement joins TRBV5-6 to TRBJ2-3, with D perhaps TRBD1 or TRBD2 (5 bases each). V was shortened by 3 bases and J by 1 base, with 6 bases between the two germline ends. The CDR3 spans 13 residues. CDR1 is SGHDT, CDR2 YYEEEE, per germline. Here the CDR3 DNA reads TGTGCCAGCAGCTGGGACCGCACAGATACGCAGTATTTT. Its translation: CASSWDRTDTQYF.

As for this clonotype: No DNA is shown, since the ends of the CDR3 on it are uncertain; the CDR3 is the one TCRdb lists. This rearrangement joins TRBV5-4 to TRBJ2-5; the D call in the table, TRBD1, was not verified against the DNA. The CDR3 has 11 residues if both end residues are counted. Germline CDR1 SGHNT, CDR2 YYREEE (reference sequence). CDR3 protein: CASSFGQGAYF.

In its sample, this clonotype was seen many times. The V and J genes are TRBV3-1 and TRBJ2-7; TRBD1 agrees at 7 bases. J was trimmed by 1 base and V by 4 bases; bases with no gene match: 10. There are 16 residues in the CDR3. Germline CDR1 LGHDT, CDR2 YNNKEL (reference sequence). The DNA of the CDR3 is TGTGCCAGCAGCCCTCGCTGGGACAGCCCTTCCTACGAGCAGTACTTC. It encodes CASSPRWDSPSYEQYF.

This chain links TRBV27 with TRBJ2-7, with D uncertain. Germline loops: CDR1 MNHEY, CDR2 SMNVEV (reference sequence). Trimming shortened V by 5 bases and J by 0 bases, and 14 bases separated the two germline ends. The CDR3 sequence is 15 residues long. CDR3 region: CASSPLRRTSYEQYF. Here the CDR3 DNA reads TGTGCCAGCAGTCCTCTTCGACGGACCTCCTACGAGCAGTACTTC.

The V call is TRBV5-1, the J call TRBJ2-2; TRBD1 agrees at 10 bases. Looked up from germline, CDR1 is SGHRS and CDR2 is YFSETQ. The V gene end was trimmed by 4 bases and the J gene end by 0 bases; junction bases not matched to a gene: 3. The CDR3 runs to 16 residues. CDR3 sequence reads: CASSEGTGANTGELFF. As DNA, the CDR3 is TGCGCCAGCAGCGAGGGGACAGGGGCGAACACCGGGGAGCTGTTTTTT. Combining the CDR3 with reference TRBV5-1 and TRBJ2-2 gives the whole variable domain KAGVTQTPRYLIKTRGQQVTLSCSPISGHRSVSWYQQTPGQGLQFLFEYFSETQRNKGNFPGRFSGRQFSNSRSEMNVSTLELGDSALYLCASSEGTGANTGELFFGEGSRLTVL.

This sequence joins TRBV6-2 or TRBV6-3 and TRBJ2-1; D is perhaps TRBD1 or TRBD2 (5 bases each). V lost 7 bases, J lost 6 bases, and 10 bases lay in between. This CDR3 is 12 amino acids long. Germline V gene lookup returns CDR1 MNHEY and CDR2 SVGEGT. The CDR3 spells CASTLGGNEQFF. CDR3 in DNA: TGTGCCAGCACCCTTGGGGGCAATGAGCAGTTCTTC.